Detailed here is one T cell receptor (beta chain). What this receptor recognizes is not known. No quality values exist for individual bases; no much larger clone is one base distant. Patients with a history of autoimmune disease or receiving systemic immunosuppression were excluded from the trial. In every dose cohort, peripheral blood was drawn for TCR sequencing at baseline, cycle 4 day 1, and cycle 7 day 1. Samples were obtained from an open-label, multicenter, first-in-human phase I dose-escalation trial of ivuxolimab. Adults with locally advanced or metastatic head and neck squamous cell, hepatocellular, melanoma or renal cell carcinoma were enrolled in the trial. Before TCR sequencing, CD4+ T cells and CD8+ T cells from peripheral blood were sorted into separate populations. To sequence the TCRbeta CDR3 region, genomic DNA was isolated from the sorted cells. TCRbeta CDR3 regions were sequenced using the immunoSEQ Assay. Held by TCRdb, this immuneACCESS table contains in-frame sequences only and omits some clones. Under half of the omission traces to an unresolved V gene where checked; the cause of the rest is unknown. The sample profile shows tens of thousands of clones; approximately 80% of them were found once. The ten largest clones capture about a third of the sample.

This entry comes from a study of OX40 agonist ivuxolimab in advanced cancers. About the investigation overall: Ivuxolimab was a fully human IgG2 agonistic monoclonal antibody targeting the costimulatory receptor OX40 (CD134). Patients were allowed to have had prior anti-PD-1, anti-PD-L1 or anti-CTLA-4 therapy, and approximately 40% of the dose-escalation patients had been treated with checkpoint inhibitors. Intravenous ivuxolimab was administered to patients every 2 weeks at six dose levels: 0.01, 0.1, 0.3, 1.5, 3 and 10 mg/kg. Peripheral TCRbeta sequencing aimed to test whether ivuxolimab altered TCR sequence diversity and caused clonal T-cell expansion. The paper describes the monotherapy dose-escalation part (N ≈ 50 patients) of the phase I trial of ivuxolimab. Of the approximately 50 dose-escalation patients, hepatocellular carcinoma was present in around 19, melanoma in some 15, renal cell carcinoma in 9 and head and neck cancer in 9. In the dose-escalation cohort, around 80% of patients were male, and the mean age was around 65 years with a range of about 20 to 90. Partial responses were achieved by three dose-escalation patients, of whom one had hepatocellular carcinoma and two had cutaneous melanoma.

The germline V gene provides CDR1 SGHTA and CDR2 FQGNSA. The germline ends are 17 bases apart after V is trimmed by 5 bases and J by 4 bases. The CDR3 runs 15 residues from the cysteine to the phenylalanine. Only the CDR3 DNA is retained, 45 bases long and in frame from the first base. Here is what the overall study found, with its caveats: Low levels of normalized T-cell clonal expansion were also seen in some patients who did not respond. The antigen specificity of the clonally expanded peripheral T cells was not determined. At doses of 0.1 to 3.0 mg/kg, clonal expansion of both CD4+ and CD8+ T cells in blood was seen between baseline and week 6. On average, CD8+ T cells showed more expanded clones than CD4+ T cells after ivuxolimab. In partial responders in the 0.1-3.0 mg/kg groups, normalized peripheral clonal expansion was found to be among the lowest, especially among CD8+ T cells.

This chain joins TRBV7-2 to TRBJ2-5; no D gene is confidently identified. The origin of this receptor is an adult with an advanced solid tumor such as melanoma, head and neck, liver or kidney cancer. Specimen: CD4+ or CD8+ T cells sorted from blood, collected in a trial of the OX40 agonist ivuxolimab. In nucleotides, the sequence is TGTGCCAGCAGCCCAGGATCAAGAGTCGCAGAGACCCAGTACTTC. The resulting protein is CASSPGSRVAETQYF.